The 11 T cell receptor beta chains below all came from one sample that was sequenced in a study of CD8 T cells in ankylosing spondylitis. Findings and limits, study-wide: Seemingly distinctive of ankylosing spondylitis blood was a TCR beta motif formed by eight highly homologous variants.

What these receptors recognize is not known. TCRdb re-derived calls from the 5' RACE reads in MiXCR, one entry per CDR3 protein. Of almost 400,000 distinct CDR3 sequences detected, around 20% appear once; the ten largest clones hold approximately 15%. The sequenced sample consisted of blood, either unsorted or a sorted T cell fraction (not recorded which). These receptors were taken from a male donor with ankylosing spondylitis.

The V gene is TRBV3-1, the J gene TRBJ1-2; D call uncertain. This CDR3 has 14 amino acids. Trimming stripped 0 bases from V and 8 bases from J, with 13 bases between. Germline CDR1 is LGHDT and CDR2 is YNNKEL (reference sequence). This chain's CDR3 is CASSQDLTPGGYTF. The DNA for the CDR3 is TGTGCCAGCAGCCAAGATTTAACCCCAGGAGGCTACACCTTC.

This clonotype was recorded a few times. V usage is TRBV6-2 or TRBV6-3 and J usage is TRBJ2-7, with a weak D call TRBD2 (6 bases). The CDR3 totals 14 residues. Germline CDR1 and CDR2: MNHEY and SVGEGT. The V and J ends lost 0 bases and 5 bases respectively, with 11 bases between them. Written as DNA, the CDR3 is TGTGCCAGCAGTTACTCGAGGAGGGCCCACGAGCAGTACTTC. Its protein is CASSYSRRAHEQYF.

This chain uses TRBV7-9 with TRBJ1-6, with 9 bases lining up with TRBD1. The CDR3 extends over 14 amino acids. Germline values: CDR1 SEHNR, CDR2 FQNEAQ (reference sequence). Trimming took 4 bases from V and 8 from J; bases not matched to a gene: 3. In DNA, the CDR3 is TGTGCCAGCAGCTCCCGGACAGGGGATTCACCCCTCCACTTT. Protein: CASSSRTGDSPLHF.

The chain links TRBV5-1 to TRBJ2-7; 8 bases are a match to TRBD1. Losses at the gene ends were 3 bases for V and 3 bases for J; bases not matched to a gene: 5. CDR1 and CDR2 (germline): SGHRS, YFSETQ. The CDR3 has 14 amino acids. The CDR3 sequence: CASSWGTGLYEQYF. CDR3 DNA: TGCGCCAGCAGCTGGGGGACAGGTCTCTACGAGCAGTACTTC. The variable domain in full, completed from reference TRBV5-1 and TRBJ2-7, reads KAGVTQTPRYLIKTRGQQVTLSCSPISGHRSVSWYQQTPGQGLQFLFEYFSETQRNKGNFPGRFSGRQFSNSRSEMNVSTLELGDSALYLCASSWGTGLYEQYFGPGTRLTVT.

Written as DNA, the CDR3 is TGTGCCAGTCGGGGGTACAGGATCGGCTATGGCTACACCTTC. It codes for CASRGYRIGYGYTF. The chain links TRBV30 to TRBJ1-2, with D possibly matching TRBD1 (5 bases). V was pared by 8 bases and J by 4 bases, with 20 bases between. Germline V CDR1 and CDR2: GTSNPN, SVGIG (reference sequence). The CDR3 extends over 14 amino acids.

This clonotype was observed a few times. This sequence joins TRBV6-2 or TRBV6-3 and TRBJ1-4; D gene ambiguous. This CDR3 region has 13 residues. Trimming pared 3 bases from V and 11 bases from J, leaving 13 bases between. Germline values: CDR1 MNHEY, CDR2 SVGEGT. The CDR3 region has the DNA TGTGCCAGCAGTTATCCGACGAGAACGAAACTGTTTTTT. Residues: CASSYPTRTKLFF.

This clonotype appeared once. The V call is TRBV28, the J call TRBJ2-2; tentative D call: TRBD1 (6 bases). Deletions cut 6 bases from V and 5 bases from J, with 10 bases between. The CDR3 is 13 amino acids. Germline V gene lookup returns CDR1 MDHEN and CDR2 SYDVKM. The CDR3 spells CASRNTGTGELFF. CDR3 nucleotides: TGTGCCAGCAGAAATACAGGGACCGGGGAGCTGTTTTTT.

The gene calls are TRBV12-3 or TRBV12-4 and TRBJ2-1; no definite D call. The CDR3 runs to 14 residues. The V and J ends lost 6 bases and 7 bases respectively, with 16 bases between them. CDR3 loop: CASSSPGPLNEQFF. CDR3 DNA sequence: TGTGCCAGCAGCTCCCCTGGCCCTCTTAATGAGCAGTTCTTC.

This chain connects TRBV7-2 to TRBJ2-1; TRBD1 might be the D (6 bases). This CDR3 spans 12 amino acids. V was trimmed by 5 bases and J by 9 bases, leaving 11 bases between them. CDR1 is SGHTA, CDR2 FQGNSA, per germline. CDR3 in DNA: TGTGCCAGCAGCACTAACAGGGCTGAGCAGTTCTTC. It codes for CASSTNRAEQFF.

This clonotype was seen only a few times. The chain combines TRBV12-3 or TRBV12-4 with TRBJ2-7; TRBD1 matches at 8 bases. This CDR3 contains 15 residues. The V segment lost 5 bases and the J segment 3 bases; nucleotides outside the gene matches: 9. DNA for the CDR3: TGTGCCAGCAGTCCAGAGACAGGGGTGTTCTACGAGCAGTACTTC. Encoded protein: CASSPETGVFYEQYF.

The rearrangement uses TRBV5-5 and TRBJ2-4; TRBD1 matches 7 bases. The CDR3 covers 13 residues. Per germline, CDR1 SGHKS and CDR2 YYEKEE (reference sequence). Germline trimming cut 4 bases from V and 5 bases from J; bases unmatched to any gene: 3. The CDR3 sequence: CASSITGENIQYF. The CDR3 nucleotides are TGTGCCAGCAGCATTACAGGGGAAAACATTCAGTACTTC.